These 12 T cell receptor beta chains originate from one sample sequenced in a study of blood T cell repertoires in COVID-19. Libraries were prepared by immunoSEQ multiplex PCR; TCRdb keeps only in-frame clonotypes and omits some of them. The data contain some 250,000 clones, over 80% of them singletons. Sequenced sample: peripheral blood. The receptors here all came from a man aged 25 to 40 who had recovered from COVID-19.

This chain uses TRBV10-3 with TRBJ1-3, with no clear D. V lost 8 bases, J lost 4 bases, and 6 bases lay in between. The CDR3 runs 11 residues. Germline CDR1 and CDR2: ENHRY and SYGVKD. The CDR3 DNA is TGTGCCATCTCAGGAGGAAACACCATATATTTT. Protein product: CAISGGNTIYF.

The chain joins TRBV10-3 to TRBJ2-5; D is perhaps TRBD1 (6 bases). Germline CDR1 and CDR2: ENHRY and SYGVKD. V lost 5 bases to trimming and J lost 1 base, with 14 bases between them. There are 15 residues in the CDR3. The CDR3 loop is CAISMTTGTQETQYF. The CDR3 DNA sequence: TGTGCCATCAGTATGACGACAGGAACCCAAGAGACCCAGTACTTC.

In its sample, this clone was seen a few times. The CDR3 coding sequence is TGTGCCAGCAGTACAGGACAGGCGGATAATTCACCCCTCCACTTT. It yields the protein CASSTGQADNSPLHF. The V gene is TRBV6-4, the J gene TRBJ1-6, with 7 bases aligning to TRBD1. Per the germline V gene, CDR1 is MRHNA and CDR2 is SNTAGT. Unmatched junction bases numbered 6, after V lost 5 bases and J lost 5 bases. The CDR3 loop spans 15 amino acids.

V and J are TRBV11-3 and TRBJ2-1, with 9 bases aligning to TRBD2. The CDR3 has 14 amino acids. With 2 bases clipped from V and 7 bases from J, the junction kept 3 bases outside the gene matches. The germline V gene encodes CDR1 SGHNT and CDR2 YENEEA. CDR3 loop: CASSLMAGGNEQFF. DNA of the CDR3: TGTGCCAGCAGCTTAATGGCGGGGGGGAATGAGCAGTTCTTC.

The chain links TRBV5-6 to TRBJ1-2, with 8 nucleotides matching TRBD1. The CDR3 covers 14 residues. Germline CDR1 reads SGHDT; CDR2 reads YYEEEE. Unmatched junction bases numbered 6, after V lost 5 bases and J lost 3 bases. The CDR3 loop reads CASRLTGADYGYTF. The CDR3 DNA reads TGTGCCAGCAGGTTGACAGGGGCGGACTATGGCTACACCTTC.

This chain connects TRBV9 to TRBJ2-7, with 11 positions matching TRBD2. Germline values: CDR1 SGDLS, CDR2 YYNGEE. The length of the CDR3 is 15 residues. Germline trimming cut 3 bases from V and 3 bases from J; bases unmatched to any gene: 5. The CDR3, as DNA: TGTGCCAGCAGCGAGGGTAGCGGGGGGGTCTACGAGCAGTACTTC. This gives the protein CASSEGSGGVYEQYF.

The chain links TRBV7-2 to TRBJ2-1; D is perhaps TRBD2 (6 bases). V gave up 7 bases and J gave up 7 bases, with 14 bases separating them. The CDR3 extends over 13 amino acids. In germline, CDR1 is SGHTA, CDR2 FQGNSA. The CDR3 DNA follows: TGTGCCAGCACGGGACTGATTTCGAATGAGCAGTTCTTC. Translating it yields CASTGLISNEQFF.

The chain joins TRBV5-6 to TRBJ1-2; 10 bases map to TRBD1. V dropped 4 bases and J dropped 4; count of bases not matched to a gene: 7. The CDR3 totals 15 residues. Germline-derived CDR1 and CDR2 are SGHDT and YYEEEE. CDR3 DNA sequence: TGTGCCAGCAGCGTCCGGGACAGGGGTAGCTATGGCTACACCTTC. Translation: CASSVRDRGSYGYTF.

The chain employs TRBV5-1 and TRBJ2-2, with a tentative D call TRBD1 (5 bases). The CDR3 is made up of 16 amino acids. Germline V gene lookup returns CDR1 SGHRS and CDR2 YFSETQ. V lost 0 bases and J lost 5, with 14 bases in between. CDR3 in DNA: TGCGCCAGCAGCTTGGATAGTGGACACGCTACCGGGGAGCTGTTTTTT. As protein: CASSLDSGHATGELFF.

In its sample, this clone was seen many times. The chain is built from TRBV10-3 and TRBJ1-5; tentatively, D is TRBD1 (5 bases). The V end lost 6 bases, the J end lost 0 bases, and 12 bases lay between the germline ends. The CDR3 extends over 15 amino acids. Germline CDR1 is ENHRY and CDR2 is SYGVKD. CDR3 amino acids: CAISEGTYSNQPQHF. In nucleotides, the CDR3 is TGTGCCATCAGCGAGGGGACTTATAGCAATCAGCCCCAGCATTTT.

The chain uses TRBV14 and TRBJ1-6; D perhaps matches TRBD1 (5 bases). The CDR3 is 17 residues long. Trimming removed 2 bases at V and 0 bases at J, with 11 bases between. Germline values: CDR1 SGHDN, CDR2 FVKESK. The CDR3 DNA sequence: TGTGCCAGCAGCCAAAGACAGACAAGCTCCTATAATTCACCCCTCCACTTT. Translated: CASSQRQTSSYNSPLHF.

The CDR3 region has the DNA TGTGCCATCAGTGATAGCCAGGAGGGCGAGCAGTACTTC. Its protein product is CAISDSQEGEQYF. The chain recombines TRBV10-3 with TRBJ2-7; weak D call: TRBD2 (6 bases). CDR3 length equals 13 residues. Trimming left V 3 bases short and J 6 bases short, with 12 bases between. The germline gives CDR1 ENHRY, CDR2 SYGVKD.